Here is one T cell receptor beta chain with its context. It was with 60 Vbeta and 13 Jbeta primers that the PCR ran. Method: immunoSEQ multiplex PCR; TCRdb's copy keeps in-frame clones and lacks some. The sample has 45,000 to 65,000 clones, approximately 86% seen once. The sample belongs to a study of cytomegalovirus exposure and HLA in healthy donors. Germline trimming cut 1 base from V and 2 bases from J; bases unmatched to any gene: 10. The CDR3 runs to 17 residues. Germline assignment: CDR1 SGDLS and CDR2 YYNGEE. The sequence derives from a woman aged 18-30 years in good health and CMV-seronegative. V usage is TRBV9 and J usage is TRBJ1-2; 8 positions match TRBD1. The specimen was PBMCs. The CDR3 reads CASSVKGTGGTNYGYTF. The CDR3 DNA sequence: TGTGCCAGCAGCGTAAAGGGAACAGGGGGTACGAACTATGGCTACACCTTC.